These T cell receptor beta chains were read from a single sample in a study of blood T cell repertoires in COVID-19. Clones were read by immunoSEQ multiplex PCR, and TCRdb kept only the in-frame ones, dropping some. The sample holds tens of thousands of clones, 75% to 80% seen once. Sequencing was done on a sample of peripheral blood. These receptors were obtained from a man between 70 and 80 years old with COVID-19, enrolled during active disease. The CDR3 runs from the conserved cysteine through the conserved F or W. The order of the fields is D gene, clone size, J gene, CDR3 length, V gene, CDR3 protein, CDR3 DNA. A D gene is named only where the DNA matches it firmly. The size of a clone is reported for some rows only, either as once, few or many, or as a class for expanded clones.

d_gene: -; abundance: -; j_gene: TRBJ1-2; len: 15; v_gene: TRBV15; CDR3aa: CATSRETGQTYGYTF; CDR3nt: TGTGCCACCAGCAGAGAAACAGGGCAGACCTATGGCTACACCTTC
d_gene: -; abundance: -; j_gene: TRBJ1-1; len: 14; v_gene: TRBV7-9; CDR3aa: CASSLSGGDTEAFF; CDR3nt: TGTGCCAGCAGCTTATCGGGGGGTGACACTGAAGCTTTCTTT
d_gene: -; abundance: few; j_gene: TRBJ1-3; len: 14; v_gene: TRBV7-2; CDR3aa: CASSFLGPGNTIYF; CDR3nt: TGTGCCAGCAGCTTTCTGGGGCCTGGAAACACCATATATTTT
d_gene: TRBD2; abundance: -; j_gene: TRBJ2-5; len: 15; v_gene: TRBV6-5; CDR3aa: CASRLAGEATETQYF; CDR3nt: TGTGCCAGCAGATTAGCGGGAGAGGCGACGGAGACCCAGTACTTC
d_gene: TRBD1; abundance: -; j_gene: TRBJ1-2; len: 17; v_gene: TRBV10-3; CDR3aa: CAISESITTGRNYGYTF; CDR3nt: TGTGCCATCAGTGAGTCAATAACGACAGGGCGAAACTATGGCTACACCTTC
d_gene: -; abundance: -; j_gene: TRBJ1-3; len: 18; v_gene: TRBV4-3; CDR3aa: CASSQDPAGVVSGNTIYF; CDR3nt: TGCGCCAGCAGCCAAGATCCGGCAGGGGTAGTGTCTGGAAACACCATATATTTT
d_gene: -; abundance: -; j_gene: TRBJ1-2; len: 16; v_gene: TRBV6-2/TRBV6-3; CDR3aa: CASSYFNDPSSGGYTF; CDR3nt: TGTGCCAGCAGTTACTTCAATGACCCTTCTAGCGGTGGCTACACCTTC
d_gene: -; abundance: -; j_gene: TRBJ1-1; len: 15; v_gene: TRBV6-5; CDR3aa: CASSYSGVMNTEAFF; CDR3nt: TGTGCCAGCAGTTACTCCGGGGTGATGAACACTGAAGCTTTCTTT
d_gene: -; abundance: -; j_gene: TRBJ1-2; len: 16; v_gene: TRBV3-1/TRBV3-2; CDR3aa: CASSRSGTLIRYGYTF; CDR3nt: TGTGCCAGCAGCCGGTCCGGGACACTCATCCGCTATGGCTACACCTTC
d_gene: -; abundance: -; j_gene: TRBJ1-1; len: 15; v_gene: TRBV3-1/TRBV3-2; CDR3aa: CASSQSVAGRAEAFF; CDR3nt: TGTGCCAGCAGCCAATCAGTCGCAGGGAGGGCTGAAGCTTTCTTT
d_gene: TRBD1; abundance: -; j_gene: TRBJ1-6; len: 15; v_gene: TRBV6-2/TRBV6-3; CDR3aa: CASSYLPGQGVTLHF; CDR3nt: TGTGCCAGCAGTTACTTACCCGGACAGGGGGTAACCCTCCACTTT
d_gene: -; abundance: -; j_gene: TRBJ2-3; len: 13; v_gene: TRBV5-1; CDR3aa: CASTRGRGDTQYF; CDR3nt: TGCGCCAGCACGCGGGGTCGGGGAGATACGCAGTATTTT
d_gene: TRBD2; abundance: few; j_gene: TRBJ2-7; len: 19; v_gene: TRBV6-2/TRBV6-3; CDR3aa: CASSSLIGLAGEGEYEQYF; CDR3nt: TGTGCCAGCAGTTCCTTAATCGGACTAGCGGGAGAAGGGGAATACGAGCAGTACTTC
d_gene: TRBD2; abundance: once; j_gene: TRBJ2-3; len: 16; v_gene: TRBV2; CDR3aa: CASSLSLGTRTDTQYF; CDR3nt: TGTGCCAGCAGCCTTTCCCTTGGGACTAGGACAGATACGCAGTATTTT
d_gene: TRBD2; abundance: -; j_gene: TRBJ2-1; len: 11; v_gene: TRBV20-1; CDR3aa: CSGLAKNEQFF; CDR3nt: TGCAGTGGACTAGCCAAAAATGAGCAGTTCTTC
d_gene: -; abundance: -; j_gene: TRBJ2-7; len: 15; v_gene: TRBV18; CDR3aa: CASSQQGRSSYEQYF; CDR3nt: TGTGCCAGCTCACAACAGGGTCGATCGTCCTACGAGCAGTACTTC
d_gene: -; abundance: -; j_gene: TRBJ1-1; len: 15; v_gene: TRBV6-6; CDR3aa: CASRTTRTLKAEAFF; CDR3nt: TGTGCCAGCAGGACTACGAGGACCCTCAAAGCTGAAGCTTTCTTT
d_gene: TRBD1; abundance: -; j_gene: TRBJ1-4; len: 15; v_gene: TRBV9; CDR3aa: CASSVVGTGGEKLFF; CDR3nt: TGTGCCAGCAGCGTAGTGGGGACAGGGGGTGAAAAACTGTTTTTT
d_gene: -; abundance: -; j_gene: TRBJ2-2; len: 15; v_gene: TRBV4-3; CDR3aa: CASSQQGSNTGELFF; CDR3nt: TGCGCCAGCAGCCAGCAGGGATCGAACACCGGGGAGCTGTTTTTT
d_gene: TRBD1; abundance: -; j_gene: TRBJ2-3; len: 16; v_gene: TRBV24-1; CDR3aa: CATSDLGQAEPDTQYF; CDR3nt: TGTGCCACCAGTGATTTAGGACAGGCCGAACCAGATACGCAGTATTTT
d_gene: -; abundance: -; j_gene: TRBJ2-4; len: 15; v_gene: TRBV4-2; CDR3aa: CASSHLDRDKNIQYF; CDR3nt: TGTGCCAGCAGCCACCTGGACAGAGACAAAAACATTCAGTACTTC
d_gene: -; abundance: -; j_gene: TRBJ1-5; len: 16; v_gene: TRBV24-1; CDR3aa: CATSDNNRDIIQPQHF; CDR3nt: TGTGCCACCAGTGATAACAACCGGGACATCATACAGCCCCAGCATTTT
d_gene: TRBD2; abundance: -; j_gene: TRBJ2-3; len: 15; v_gene: TRBV30; CDR3aa: CAWSVGGSWTDTQYF; CDR3nt: TGTGCCTGGAGTGTAGGCGGGAGCTGGACAGATACGCAGTATTTT
d_gene: TRBD2; abundance: -; j_gene: TRBJ2-3; len: 14; v_gene: TRBV2; CDR3aa: CASRRGGLADTQYF; CDR3nt: TGTGCCAGCAGGCGGGGGGGGCTCGCAGATACGCAGTATTTT
d_gene: -; abundance: -; j_gene: TRBJ1-4; len: 12; v_gene: TRBV7-9; CDR3aa: CASSHRGEKLFF; CDR3nt: TGTGCCAGCAGCCACCGCGGTGAAAAACTGTTTTTT
d_gene: -; abundance: -; j_gene: TRBJ2-2; len: 14; v_gene: TRBV6-2/TRBV6-3; CDR3aa: CASSTGQFIGELFF; CDR3nt: TGTGCCAGCAGCACCGGACAGTTTATCGGGGAGCTGTTTTTT
d_gene: -; abundance: -; j_gene: TRBJ1-1; len: 14; v_gene: TRBV15; CDR3aa: CATSTYAQNTEAFF; CDR3nt: TGTGCCACCAGCACCTACGCCCAAAACACTGAAGCTTTCTTT
d_gene: -; abundance: -; j_gene: TRBJ2-7; len: 10; v_gene: TRBV6-4; CDR3aa: CASVLNEQYF; CDR3nt: TGTGCCAGTGTGTTAAACGAGCAGTACTTC
d_gene: TRBD1; abundance: -; j_gene: TRBJ1-2; len: 14; v_gene: TRBV2; CDR3aa: CASSPTGGNYGYTF; CDR3nt: TGTGCCAGCAGTCCAACAGGGGGCAACTATGGCTACACCTTC
d_gene: -; abundance: many; j_gene: TRBJ2-2; len: 14; v_gene: TRBV19; CDR3aa: CASKNFANTGELFF; CDR3nt: TGTGCCAGTAAAAATTTCGCGAACACCGGGGAGCTGTTTTTT